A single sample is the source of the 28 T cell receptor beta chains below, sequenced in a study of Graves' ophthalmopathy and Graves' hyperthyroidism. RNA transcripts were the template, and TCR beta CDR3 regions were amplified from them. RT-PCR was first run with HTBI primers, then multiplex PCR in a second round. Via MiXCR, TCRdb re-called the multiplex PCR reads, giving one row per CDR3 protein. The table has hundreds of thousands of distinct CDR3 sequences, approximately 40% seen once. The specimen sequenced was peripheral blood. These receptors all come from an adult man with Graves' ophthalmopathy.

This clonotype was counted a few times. CDR3: CSASGAVREQYF. CDR3 DNA: TGCAGTGCTAGCGGCGCAGTCCGCGAGCAGTACTTC. The chain has TRBV20-1 and TRBJ2-7; D gene uncertain. V dropped 3 bases and J dropped 6 bases, with 12 bases sitting between them. This CDR3 is 12 amino acids long. CDR1 is DFQATT and CDR2 is SNEGSKA in the germline V gene (reference sequence).

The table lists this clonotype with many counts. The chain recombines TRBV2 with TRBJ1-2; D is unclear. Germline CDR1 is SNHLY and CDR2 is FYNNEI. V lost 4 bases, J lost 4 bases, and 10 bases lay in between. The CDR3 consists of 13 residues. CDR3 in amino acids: CASSVVRIYGYTF. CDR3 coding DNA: TGTGCCAGCAGTGTTGTGAGAATCTATGGCTACACCTTC.

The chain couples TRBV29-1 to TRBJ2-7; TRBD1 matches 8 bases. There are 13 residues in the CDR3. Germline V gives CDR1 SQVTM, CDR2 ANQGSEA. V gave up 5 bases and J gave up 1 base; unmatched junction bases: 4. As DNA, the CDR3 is TGCAGCGTTCAGCAGGGGGCTTCCTACGAGCAGTACTTC. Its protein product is CSVQQGASYEQYF.

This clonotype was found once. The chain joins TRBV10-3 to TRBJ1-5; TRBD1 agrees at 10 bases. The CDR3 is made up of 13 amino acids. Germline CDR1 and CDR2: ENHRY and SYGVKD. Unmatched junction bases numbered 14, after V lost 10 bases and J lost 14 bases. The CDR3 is CASRPAGTGAEHF. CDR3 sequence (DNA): TGTGCCAGCAGGCCTGCGGGGACAGGGGCCGAGCATTTT.

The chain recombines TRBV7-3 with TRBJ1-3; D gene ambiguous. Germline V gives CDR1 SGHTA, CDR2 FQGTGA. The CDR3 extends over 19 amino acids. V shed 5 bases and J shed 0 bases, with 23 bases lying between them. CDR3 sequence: CASSLNRYSYSGSGNTIYF. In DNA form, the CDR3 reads TGTGCCAGCAGCCTTAATCGGTACAGCTACTCAGGCTCTGGAAACACCATATATTTT.

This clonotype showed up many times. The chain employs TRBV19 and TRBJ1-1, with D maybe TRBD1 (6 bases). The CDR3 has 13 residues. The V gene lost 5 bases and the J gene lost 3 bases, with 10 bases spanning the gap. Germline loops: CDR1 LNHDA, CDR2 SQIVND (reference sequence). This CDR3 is CASSDRLDTEAFF. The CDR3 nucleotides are TGTGCCAGTAGTGACAGGCTAGACACTGAAGCTTTCTTT.

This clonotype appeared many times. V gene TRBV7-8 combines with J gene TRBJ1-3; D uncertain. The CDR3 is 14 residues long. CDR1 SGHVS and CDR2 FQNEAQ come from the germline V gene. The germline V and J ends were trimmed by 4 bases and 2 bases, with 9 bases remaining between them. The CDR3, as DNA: TGTGCCAGCAGCTCCCGTTCAACTGGAAACACCATATATTTT. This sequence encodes CASSSRSTGNTIYF.

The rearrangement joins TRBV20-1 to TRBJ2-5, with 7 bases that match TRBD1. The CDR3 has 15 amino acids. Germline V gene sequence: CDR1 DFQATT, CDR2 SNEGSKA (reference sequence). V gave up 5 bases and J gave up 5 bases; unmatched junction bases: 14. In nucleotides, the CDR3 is TGCAGTGCTTTTCCGACAGGGCGTAGAGAGGAGACCCAGTACTTC. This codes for CSAFPTGRREETQYF.

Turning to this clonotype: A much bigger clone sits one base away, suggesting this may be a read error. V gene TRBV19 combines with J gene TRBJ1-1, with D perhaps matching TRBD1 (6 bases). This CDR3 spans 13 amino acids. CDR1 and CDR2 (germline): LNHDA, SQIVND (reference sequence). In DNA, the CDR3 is TGTGCCAGTAGTTTAGACAGGCGGGCTGAAGCTTTCTTT. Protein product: CASSLDRRAEAFF.

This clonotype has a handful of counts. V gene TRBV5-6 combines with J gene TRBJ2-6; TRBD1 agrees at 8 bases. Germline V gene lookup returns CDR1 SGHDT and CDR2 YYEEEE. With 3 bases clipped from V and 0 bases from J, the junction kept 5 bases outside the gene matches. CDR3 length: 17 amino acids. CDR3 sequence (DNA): TGTGCCAGCAGCTGGGGACAGGCGAGCTCTGGGGCCAACGTCCTGACTTTC. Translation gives CASSWGQASSGANVLTF.

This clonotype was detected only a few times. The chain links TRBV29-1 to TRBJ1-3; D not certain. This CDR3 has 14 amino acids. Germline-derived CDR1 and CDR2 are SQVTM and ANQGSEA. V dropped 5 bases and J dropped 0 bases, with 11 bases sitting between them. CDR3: CSVLRRNSGNTIYF. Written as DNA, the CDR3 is TGCAGCGTTTTGCGCCGAAACTCTGGAAACACCATATATTTT.

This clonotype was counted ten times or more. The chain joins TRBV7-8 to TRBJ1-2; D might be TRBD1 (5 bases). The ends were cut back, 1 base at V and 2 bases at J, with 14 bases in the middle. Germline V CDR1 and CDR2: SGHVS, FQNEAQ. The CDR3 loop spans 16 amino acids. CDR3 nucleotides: TGTGCCAGCAGCTTAGTATCAGGGCCCTCCAACTATGGCTACACCTTC. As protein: CASSLVSGPSNYGYTF.

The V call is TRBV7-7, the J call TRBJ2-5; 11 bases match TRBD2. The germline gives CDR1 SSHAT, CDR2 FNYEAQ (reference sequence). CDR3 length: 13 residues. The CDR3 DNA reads TGTGCTAGATTAGCGGGAGGGCAAGAGACCCAGTACTTC. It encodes CARLAGGQETQYF.

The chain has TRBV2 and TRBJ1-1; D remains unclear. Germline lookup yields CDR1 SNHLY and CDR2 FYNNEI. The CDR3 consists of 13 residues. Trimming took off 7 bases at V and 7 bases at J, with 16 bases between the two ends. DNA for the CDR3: TGTGCCAGCACAAAGGCCCCCGGTAGTGAAGCTTTCTTT. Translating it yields CASTKAPGSEAFF.

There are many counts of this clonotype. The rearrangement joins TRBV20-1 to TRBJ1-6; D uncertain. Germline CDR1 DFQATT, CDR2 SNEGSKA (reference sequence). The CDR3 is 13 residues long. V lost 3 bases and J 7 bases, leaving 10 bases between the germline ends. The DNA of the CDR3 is TGCAGTGCTAGCTACAGCACGAATTCACCCCTCCACTTT. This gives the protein CSASYSTNSPLHF.

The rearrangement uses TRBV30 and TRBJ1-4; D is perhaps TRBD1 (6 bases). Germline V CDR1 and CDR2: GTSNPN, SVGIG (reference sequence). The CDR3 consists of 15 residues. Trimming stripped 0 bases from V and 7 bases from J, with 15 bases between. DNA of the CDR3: TGTGCCTGGAGTGTACAGGGAGGGCGAGGTGAAAAACTGTTTTTT. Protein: CAWSVQGGRGEKLFF.

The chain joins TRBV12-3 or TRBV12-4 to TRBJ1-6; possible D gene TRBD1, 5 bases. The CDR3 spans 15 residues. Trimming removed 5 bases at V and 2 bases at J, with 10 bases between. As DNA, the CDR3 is TGTGCCAGCAGTCGGGGGTCAGCCTATAATTCACCCCTCCACTTT. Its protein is CASSRGSAYNSPLHF.

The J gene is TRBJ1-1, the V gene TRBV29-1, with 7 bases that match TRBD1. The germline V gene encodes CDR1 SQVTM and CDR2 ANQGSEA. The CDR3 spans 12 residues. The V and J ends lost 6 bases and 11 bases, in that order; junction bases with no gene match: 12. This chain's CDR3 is CSVTDDRVAAFF. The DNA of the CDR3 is TGCAGCGTCACCGACGACAGGGTAGCGGCTTTCTTT.

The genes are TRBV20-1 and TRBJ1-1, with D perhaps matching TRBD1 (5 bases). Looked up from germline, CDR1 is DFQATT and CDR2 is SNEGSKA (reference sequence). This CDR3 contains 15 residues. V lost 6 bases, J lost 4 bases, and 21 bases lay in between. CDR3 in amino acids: CSAAVGGWDGTEAFF. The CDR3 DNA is TGCAGTGCCGCTGTCGGGGGTTGGGACGGCACTGAAGCTTTCTTT.

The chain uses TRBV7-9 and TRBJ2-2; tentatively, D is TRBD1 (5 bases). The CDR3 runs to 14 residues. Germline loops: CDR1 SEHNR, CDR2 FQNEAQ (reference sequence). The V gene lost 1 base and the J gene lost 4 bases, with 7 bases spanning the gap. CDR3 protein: CASSLGGLTGELFF. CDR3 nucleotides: TGTGCCAGCAGCTTAGGGGGCCTCACCGGGGAGCTGTTTTTT.

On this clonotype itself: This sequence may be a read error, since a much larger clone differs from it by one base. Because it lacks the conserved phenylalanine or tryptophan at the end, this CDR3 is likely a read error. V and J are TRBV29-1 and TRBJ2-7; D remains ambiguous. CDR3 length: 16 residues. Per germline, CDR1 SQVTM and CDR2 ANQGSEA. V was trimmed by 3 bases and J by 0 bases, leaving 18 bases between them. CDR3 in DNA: TGCAGCGTTGATGGGGTTGGGTCAGATCACTCCTACGAGCAGTACTAC. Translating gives CSVDGVGSDHSYEQYY.

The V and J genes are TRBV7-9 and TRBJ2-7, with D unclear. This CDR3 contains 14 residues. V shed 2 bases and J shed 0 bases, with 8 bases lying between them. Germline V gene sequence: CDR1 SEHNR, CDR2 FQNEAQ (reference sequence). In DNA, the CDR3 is TGTGCCAGCAGCTTATTAGAACGCTCCTACGAGCAGTACTTC. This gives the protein CASSLLERSYEQYF.

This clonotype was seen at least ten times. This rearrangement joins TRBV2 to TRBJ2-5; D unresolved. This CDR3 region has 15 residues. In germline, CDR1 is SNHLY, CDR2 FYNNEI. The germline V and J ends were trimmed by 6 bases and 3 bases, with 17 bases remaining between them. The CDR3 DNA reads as TGTGCCAGCAGCCAATCGGTCCCTGCAAAAGAGACCCAGTACTTC. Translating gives CASSQSVPAKETQYF.

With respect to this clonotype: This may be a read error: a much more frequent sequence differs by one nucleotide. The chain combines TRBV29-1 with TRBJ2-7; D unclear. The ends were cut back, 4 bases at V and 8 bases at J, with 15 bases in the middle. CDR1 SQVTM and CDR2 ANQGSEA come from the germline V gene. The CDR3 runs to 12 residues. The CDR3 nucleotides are TGCAGCGTTGGCGAACGGGCATACAAGCAGTACTTC. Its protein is CSVGERAYKQYF.

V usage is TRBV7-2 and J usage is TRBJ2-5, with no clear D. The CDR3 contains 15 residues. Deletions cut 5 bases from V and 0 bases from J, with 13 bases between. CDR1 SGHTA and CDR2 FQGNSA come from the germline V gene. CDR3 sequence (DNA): TGTGCCAGCAGCGTGCAGGTGCAGAACCAAGAGACCCAGTACTTC. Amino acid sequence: CASSVQVQNQETQYF.

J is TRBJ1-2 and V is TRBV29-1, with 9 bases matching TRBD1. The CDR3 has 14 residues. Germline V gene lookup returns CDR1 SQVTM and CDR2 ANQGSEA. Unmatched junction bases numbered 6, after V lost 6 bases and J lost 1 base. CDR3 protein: CSVGGQGYNYGYTF. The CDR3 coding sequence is TGCAGCGTGGGGGGACAGGGTTATAACTATGGCTACACCTTC. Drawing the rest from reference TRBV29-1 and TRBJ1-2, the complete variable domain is SAVISQKPSRDICQRGTSLTIQCQVDSQVTMMFWYRQQPGQSLTLIATANQGSEATYESGFVIDKFPISRPNLTFSTLTVSNMSPEDSSIYLCSVGGQGYNYGYTFGSGTRLTVV.

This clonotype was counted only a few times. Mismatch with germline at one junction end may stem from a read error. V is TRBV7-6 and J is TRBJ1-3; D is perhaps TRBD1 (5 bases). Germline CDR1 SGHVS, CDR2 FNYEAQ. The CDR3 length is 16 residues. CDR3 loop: CASSLQPGTAEDTIYF. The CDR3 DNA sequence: TGTGCCAGTAGCTTACAACCCGGGACTGCCGAGGACACCATATATTTT.

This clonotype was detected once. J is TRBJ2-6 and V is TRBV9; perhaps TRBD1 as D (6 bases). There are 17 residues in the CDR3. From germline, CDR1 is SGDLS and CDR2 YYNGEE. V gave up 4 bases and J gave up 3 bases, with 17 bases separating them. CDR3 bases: TGTGCCAGCAGCCAAGTCGCGGCAGGGGTTGGGGCCAACGTCCTGACTTTC. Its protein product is CASSQVAAGVGANVLTF.